This T cell receptor (beta chain) is from a study of cytomegalovirus exposure and HLA in healthy donors. The PCR was carried out with 60 Vbeta primers and 13 Jbeta primers. Assay used: immunoSEQ multiplex PCR; TCRdb lists only in-frame clones, some missing. Seen here are more than 90,000 clones, roughly four fifths observed once, and the top ten hold roughly 7.7%. V was clipped by 11 bases and J by 0 bases, with 13 bases between them. Germline V gives CDR1 SNHLY, CDR2 FYNNEI. CDR3 length: 14 amino acids. General observations from the study: In a later analysis, V- and J-gene trimming of beta chains associated with a DCLRE1C missense variant, replicated independently.

This clone showed up just a few times. What it binds is unknown. Donors consisted of healthy bone marrow donors. This chain connects TRBV2 to TRBJ1-4, with D perhaps matching TRBD1 (5 bases). Material for sequencing was PBMCs. This TCR came from a female donor in good health and CMV-seronegative. The CDR3 spells CAGDGGTTNEKLFF. The DNA for the CDR3 is TGTGCCGGCGATGGGGGGACAACTAATGAAAAACTGTTTTTT.